These 23 T cell receptor beta chains came from one sample sequenced in a study of blood T cell repertoires in COVID-19. The repertoire was sequenced with immunoSEQ multiplex PCR; TCRdb's copy has only in-frame clones and lacks some. The top ten clones hold around 5% of a sample with tens of thousands of clones, approximately 89% of them seen once. Input material: peripheral blood. These TCRs come from a woman of 80 years or more with active COVID-19.

The V gene is TRBV4-3, the J gene TRBJ2-1, with TRBD2 matching over 8 bases. Germline assignment: CDR1 LGHNA and CDR2 YSLEER. The length of the CDR3 is 17 residues. Trimming cost V 0 bases and J 7 bases; bases outside gene matches: 11. The CDR3 here is CASSQDRSAGVLNEQFF. In DNA, the CDR3 is TGCGCCAGCAGCCAAGACCGTTCAGCGGGAGTTCTGAATGAGCAGTTCTTC.

The gene calls are TRBV10-2 and TRBJ2-3; 8 bases are a match to TRBD1. V was clipped by 7 bases and J by 2 bases; unmatched bases: 8. The CDR3 runs to 15 residues. The germline V gene encodes CDR1 WSHSY and CDR2 SAAADI. This chain's CDR3 is CASTRQGSVTDTQYF. CDR3 sequence (DNA): TGCGCCAGCACCCGACAGGGGTCGGTCACAGATACGCAGTATTTT.

The CDR3 spells CATSRDSGQETQYF. DNA for the CDR3: TGTGCCACCAGCAGAGACAGCGGGCAAGAGACCCAGTACTTC. This chain links TRBV15 with TRBJ2-5; weak D call: TRBD2 (6 bases). V was trimmed by 0 bases and J by 2 bases, leaving 7 bases between them. CDR1 is LNHNV, CDR2 YYDKDF, per germline (reference sequence). This CDR3 is built from 14 residues.

The gene calls are TRBV10-3 and TRBJ2-3; TRBD1 might be the D (6 bases). The length of the CDR3 is 15 residues. Germline-derived CDR1 and CDR2 are ENHRY and SYGVKD. V was pared by 6 bases and J by 4 bases, with 17 bases between. The DNA for the CDR3 is TGTGCCATCAGGGACTCGGAAGGGGGTTCAGATACGCAGTATTTT. Translation: CAIRDSEGGSDTQYF.

The chain is built from TRBV28 and TRBJ2-1, with TRBD2 matching 16 bases. Trimming removed 6 bases from V and 10 bases from J; junction bases left unmatched: 6. The CDR3 consists of 15 residues. Germline values: CDR1 MDHEN, CDR2 SYDVKM. CDR3 in DNA: TGTGCCAGCAGCCCCGGGACTAGCGGGAGGGTGGAGCAGTTCTTC. Translating gives CASSPGTSGRVEQFF. Full variable domain (missing parts from reference TRBV28 and TRBJ2-1): DVKVTQSSRYLVKRTGEKVFLECVQDMDHENMFWYRQDPGLGLRLIYFSYDVKMKEKGDIPEGYSVSREKKERFSLILESASTNQTSMYLCASSPGTSGRVEQFFGPGTRLTVL.

This sequence joins TRBV6-5 and TRBJ2-1; 10 bases agree with TRBD1. V lost 6 bases to trimming and J lost 5 bases; unmatched junction nucleotides: 7. The CDR3 sequence is 15 residues long. Germline V gene lookup returns CDR1 MNHEY and CDR2 SVGAGI. The CDR3 region has the DNA TGTGCCAGCAGGCCCGGGACAGGGGTGGACAATGAGCAGTTCTTC. Translated: CASRPGTGVDNEQFF.

The rearrangement links TRBV24-1 to TRBJ2-4; 8 bases align to TRBD1. Trimming at V came to 5 bases and at J to 0 bases, leaving 5 bases not matched to a gene. Germline V gives CDR1 KGHDR, CDR2 SFDVKD. There are 16 residues in the CDR3. The CDR3 DNA follows: TGTGCCACCAGTGCGGAGACAGGGGTAGCCAAAAACATTCAGTACTTC. It specifies CATSAETGVAKNIQYF.

The chain couples TRBV3-1 (or the pseudogene TRBV3-2) to TRBJ2-1; possible D gene TRBD1, 6 bases. Trimming shortened V by 0 bases and J by 1 base, and 16 bases separated the two germline ends. Germline lookup yields CDR1 LGHDT and CDR2 YNNKEL (reference sequence). This CDR3 region has 18 residues. CDR3: CASSQDVGRGDSYNEQFF. CDR3 DNA: TGTGCCAGCAGCCAAGATGTGGGCAGGGGCGATTCCTACAATGAGCAGTTCTTC.

This clone was found once. The J gene is TRBJ2-1, the V gene TRBV2, with D perhaps matching TRBD2 (7 bases). This CDR3 contains 14 residues. Trimming shortened V by 6 bases and J by 0 bases, and 9 bases separated the two germline ends. Per the germline V gene, CDR1 is SNHLY and CDR2 is FYNNEI. This CDR3 is CASRGGASYNEQFF. DNA of the CDR3: TGTGCCAGCAGGGGGGGGGCCTCCTACAATGAGCAGTTCTTC.

The V call is TRBV27, the J call TRBJ2-5; no firm D call. The CDR3 is 14 amino acids. CDR1 MNHEY and CDR2 SMNVEV come from the germline V gene (reference sequence). V lost 9 bases to trimming and J lost 6 bases, with 20 bases between them. CDR3 sequence: CASADSAVRKTQYF. CDR3 sequence (DNA): TGTGCCAGTGCTGACTCGGCGGTGAGAAAGACCCAGTACTTC.

V is TRBV29-1 and J is TRBJ2-1; 10 bases fit TRBD2. The CDR3 is 14 residues long. Per germline, CDR1 SQVTM and CDR2 ANQGSEA. The V segment lost 7 bases and the J segment 7 bases; nucleotides outside the gene matches: 10. CDR3 protein: CSGSGNSGGNEQFF. CDR3 nucleotides: TGCAGCGGATCCGGGAATAGCGGGGGGAATGAGCAGTTCTTC.

This chain joins TRBV28 and TRBJ1-1; D remains unclear. V dropped 7 bases and J dropped 6 bases, with 18 bases sitting between them. This CDR3 spans 14 amino acids. Germline-derived CDR1 and CDR2 are MDHEN and SYDVKM. This chain's CDR3 is CASITAGKSAEAFF. The CDR3 DNA reads as TGTGCCAGCATTACTGCGGGGAAATCGGCTGAAGCTTTCTTT.

This clone came up once. V gene TRBV21-1 combines with J gene TRBJ2-3; the table's D call, TRBD1, was not checked against the DNA. TRBV21-1 is a listed pseudogene. This CDR3 spans 12 amino acids. CDR3: CASGQSTDTQYF. The CDR3 DNA follows: TGTGCCAGCGGTCAGAGCACAGATACGCAGTATTTT.

The CDR3 protein is CATINPGGYEQYF. The CDR3 coding sequence is TGTGCCACCATTAACCCGGGGGGCTACGAGCAGTACTTC. This rearrangement joins TRBV27 to TRBJ2-7, with 7 bases identical to TRBD2. V gave up 10 bases and J gave up 3 bases; unmatched junction bases: 9. Germline V gene lookup returns CDR1 MNHEY and CDR2 SMNVEV (reference sequence). The CDR3 spans 13 residues.

The chain combines TRBV12-3 or TRBV12-4 with TRBJ2-5; D is ambiguous. The CDR3 loop spans 10 amino acids. Trimming stripped 8 bases from V and 5 bases from J, with 6 bases between. CDR3 in amino acids: CASGDETQYF. The DNA of the CDR3 is TGTGCCAGCGGAGACGAGACCCAGTACTTC.

The rearrangement joins TRBV24-1 to TRBJ2-1; 7 nucleotides agree with TRBD2. CDR3 length: 17 amino acids. J gave up 7 bases and V 0 bases, and 11 bases lay outside the gene matches. Per the germline V gene, CDR1 is KGHDR and CDR2 is SFDVKD. CDR3 sequence: CATSDLGSGGSINEQFF. CDR3 DNA sequence: TGTGCCACCAGTGATTTGGGCTCGGGCGGGAGTATTAATGAGCAGTTCTTC.

The chain uses TRBV6-2 or TRBV6-3 and TRBJ1-5; 9 nucleotides match TRBD1. Losses at the gene ends were 4 bases for V and 0 bases for J; bases not matched to a gene: 10. Germline V gene data show CDR1 as MNHEY and CDR2 as SVGEGT. The CDR3 totals 18 residues. The CDR3 sequence: CASSSRDRVLYSNQPQHF. The CDR3 nucleotides read TGTGCCAGCAGTTCCCGGGACAGGGTCCTCTATAGCAATCAGCCCCAGCATTTT.

The gene calls are TRBV7-3 and TRBJ1-2, with D hard to call. Germline V gives CDR1 SGHTA, CDR2 FQGTGA. This CDR3 spans 14 amino acids. Trimming shortened V by 5 bases and J by 8 bases, and 18 bases separated the two germline ends. CDR3 sequence: CASSPDATPRGYTF. The CDR3 nucleotides read TGTGCCAGCAGCCCCGACGCAACCCCTAGAGGCTACACCTTC. Together with reference TRBV7-3 and TRBJ1-2, the CDR3 gives the full variable domain: GAGVSQTPSNKVTEKGKYVELRCDPISGHTALYWYRQSLGQGPEFLIYFQGTGAADDSGLPNDRFFAVRPEGSVSTLKIQRTERGDSAVYLCASSPDATPRGYTFGSGTRLTVV.

This rearrangement joins TRBV27 to TRBJ2-5; 11 nucleotides align to TRBD2. V dropped 6 bases and J dropped 4; count of bases not matched to a gene: 7. Germline-derived CDR1 and CDR2 are MNHEY and SMNVEV (reference sequence). The CDR3 sequence is 15 residues long. The CDR3 coding sequence is TGTGCCAGCAGCTCACTAGCGGGAGTGTTAGAGACCCAGTACTTC. Translated: CASSSLAGVLETQYF.

This chain connects TRBV15 to TRBJ2-1; 14 positions match TRBD2. Germline V gene data show CDR1 as LNHNV and CDR2 as YYDKDF (reference sequence). The CDR3 is 17 amino acids. V dropped 2 bases and J dropped 1; count of bases not matched to a gene: 1. CDR3 DNA sequence: TGTGCCACCAGCAGATGGACTAGCGGGAGGTCCTACAATGAGCAGTTCTTC. Protein sequence: CATSRWTSGRSYNEQFF.

This clone came up a few times. The chain employs TRBV6-5 and TRBJ1-5; TRBD1 agrees at 9 bases. The germline gives CDR1 MNHEY, CDR2 SVGAGI. The ends lost 2 bases at V and 4 bases at J; junction bases unmatched: 3. The CDR3 is made up of 15 amino acids. The CDR3 DNA reads TGTGCCAGCAGTTACAACAGGGGGCTGAATCAGCCCCAGCATTTT. As protein: CASSYNRGLNQPQHF.

CDR3 loop: CASSRGPQETQYF. Here the CDR3 DNA reads TGTGCCAGCAGCCGCGGGCCCCAAGAGACCCAGTACTTC. This sequence joins TRBV7-3 and TRBJ2-5; a weak D match, TRBD2 (5 bases). The germline V and J ends were trimmed by 5 bases and 1 base, with 8 bases remaining between them. There are 13 residues in the CDR3. Germline CDR1 reads SGHTA; CDR2 reads FQGTGA.

V usage is TRBV3-1 (or the pseudogene TRBV3-2) and J usage is TRBJ2-7; TRBD2 matches at 8 bases. The CDR3 sequence is 14 residues long. Germline V gene lookup returns CDR1 LGHDT and CDR2 YNNKEL (reference sequence). Trimming at V came to 2 bases and at J to 6 bases, leaving 6 bases not matched to a gene. The DNA for the CDR3 is TGTGCCAGCAGCCAACCGGGACTAGGGCCCGAGCAGTACTTC. Amino acid sequence: CASSQPGLGPEQYF.